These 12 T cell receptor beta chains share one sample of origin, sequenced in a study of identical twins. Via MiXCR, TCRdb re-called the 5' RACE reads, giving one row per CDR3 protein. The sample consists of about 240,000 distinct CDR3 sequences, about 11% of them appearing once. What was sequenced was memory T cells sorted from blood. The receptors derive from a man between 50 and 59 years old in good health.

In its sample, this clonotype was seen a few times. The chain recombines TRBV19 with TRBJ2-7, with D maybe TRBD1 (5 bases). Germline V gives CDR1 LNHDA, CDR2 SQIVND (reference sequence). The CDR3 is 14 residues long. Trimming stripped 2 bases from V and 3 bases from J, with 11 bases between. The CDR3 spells CASSISARGYEQYF. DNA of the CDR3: TGTGCCAGTAGTATATCGGCTAGGGGCTACGAGCAGTACTTC.

The CDR3 DNA reads as TGCAGTGCTAGAGACGGGGGATTGGATACGCAGTATTTT. This sequence encodes CSARDGGLDTQYF. The chain joins TRBV20-1 to TRBJ2-3; D perhaps matches TRBD2 (6 bases). Germline V gene sequence: CDR1 DFQATT, CDR2 SNEGSKA (reference sequence). V gave up 0 bases and J gave up 6 bases, with 10 bases separating them. The CDR3 spans 13 residues.

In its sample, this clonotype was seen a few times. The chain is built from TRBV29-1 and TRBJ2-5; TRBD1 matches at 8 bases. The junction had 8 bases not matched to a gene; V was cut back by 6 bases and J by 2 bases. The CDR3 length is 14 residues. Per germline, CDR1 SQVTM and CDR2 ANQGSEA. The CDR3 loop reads CSVATGTGQETQYF. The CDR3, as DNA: TGCAGCGTCGCCACCGGGACAGGACAAGAGACCCAGTACTTC.

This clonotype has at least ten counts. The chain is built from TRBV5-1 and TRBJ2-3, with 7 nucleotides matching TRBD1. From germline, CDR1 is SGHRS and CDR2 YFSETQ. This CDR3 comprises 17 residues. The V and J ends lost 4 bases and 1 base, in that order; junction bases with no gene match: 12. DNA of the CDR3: TGCGCCAGCAGCCCGGGACAGTCCGTGTGGGGCACAGATACGCAGTATTTT. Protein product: CASSPGQSVWGTDTQYF.

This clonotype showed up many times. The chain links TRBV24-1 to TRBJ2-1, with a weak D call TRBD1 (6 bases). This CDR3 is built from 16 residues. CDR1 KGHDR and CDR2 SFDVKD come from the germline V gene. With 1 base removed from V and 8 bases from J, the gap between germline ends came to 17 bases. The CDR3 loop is CATSDFRTDIADEQFF. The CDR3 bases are TGTGCCACCAGTGATTTCCGGACAGATATCGCTGATGAGCAGTTCTTC.

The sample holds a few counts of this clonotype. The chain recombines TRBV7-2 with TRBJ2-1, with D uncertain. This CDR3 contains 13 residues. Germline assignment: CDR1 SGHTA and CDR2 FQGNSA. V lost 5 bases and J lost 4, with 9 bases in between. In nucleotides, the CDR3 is TGTGCCAGCAGCCCTTCCTTTTACAATGAGCAGTTCTTC. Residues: CASSPSFYNEQFF. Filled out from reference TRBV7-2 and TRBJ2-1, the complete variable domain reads GAGVSQSPSNKVTEKGKDVELRCDPISGHTALYWYRQSLGQGLEFLIYFQGNSAPDKSGLPSDRFSAERTGGSVSTLTIQRTQQEDSAVYLCASSPSFYNEQFFGPGTRLTVL.

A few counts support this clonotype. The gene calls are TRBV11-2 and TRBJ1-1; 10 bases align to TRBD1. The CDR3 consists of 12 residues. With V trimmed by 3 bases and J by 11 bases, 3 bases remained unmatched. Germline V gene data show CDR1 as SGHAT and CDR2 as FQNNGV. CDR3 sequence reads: CASSLGQGMAFF. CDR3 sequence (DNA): TGTGCCAGCAGCTTGGGACAGGGGATGGCTTTCTTT.

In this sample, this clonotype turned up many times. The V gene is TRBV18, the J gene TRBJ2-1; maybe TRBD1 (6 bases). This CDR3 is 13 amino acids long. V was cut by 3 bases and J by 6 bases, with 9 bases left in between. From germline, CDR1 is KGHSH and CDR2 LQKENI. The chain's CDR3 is CASSPEGVNEQFF. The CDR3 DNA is TGTGCCAGCTCACCCGAGGGGGTCAATGAGCAGTTCTTC.

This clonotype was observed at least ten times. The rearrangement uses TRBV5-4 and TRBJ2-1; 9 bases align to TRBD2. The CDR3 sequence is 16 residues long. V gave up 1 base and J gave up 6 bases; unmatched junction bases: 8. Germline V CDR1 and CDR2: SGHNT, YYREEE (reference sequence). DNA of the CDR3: TGTGCCAGCAGCTTGTCGGCGGGAGGGCTCCTCAATGAGCAGTTCTTC. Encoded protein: CASSLSAGGLLNEQFF.

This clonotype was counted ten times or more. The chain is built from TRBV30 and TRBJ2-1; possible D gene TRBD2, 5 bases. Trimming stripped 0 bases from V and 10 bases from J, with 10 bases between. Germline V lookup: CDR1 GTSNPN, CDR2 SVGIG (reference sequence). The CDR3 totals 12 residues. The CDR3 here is CAWSVLGREQFF. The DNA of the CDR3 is TGTGCCTGGAGTGTACTAGGACGAGAGCAGTTCTTC.

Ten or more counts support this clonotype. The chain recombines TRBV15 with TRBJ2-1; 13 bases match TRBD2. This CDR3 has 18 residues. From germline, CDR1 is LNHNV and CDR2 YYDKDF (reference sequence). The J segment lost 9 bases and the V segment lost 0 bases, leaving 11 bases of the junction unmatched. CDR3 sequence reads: CATSRDSLRTSGSLEQFF. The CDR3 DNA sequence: TGTGCCACCAGCAGAGACTCACTCCGGACTAGCGGGAGTCTTGAGCAGTTCTTC.

CDR3 nucleotide sequence: TGCGCCAGCAGCCAAGGTGCGCAGGGGCTTTCTGGGGCCAACGTCCTGACTTTC. This codes for CASSQGAQGLSGANVLTF. The genes are TRBV4-3 and TRBJ2-6; D may be TRBD1 (6 bases). V was trimmed by 1 base and J by 1 base, leaving 14 bases between them. From germline, CDR1 is LGHNA and CDR2 YSLEER. The CDR3 consists of 18 residues.